This T cell receptor beta chain was observed in a study of blood T cells in healthy people across ages. General study results and limits: When one million T cells were used, diversity estimates were thought to be underestimates.

Primers used in a second PCR of about 6 to 12 cycles were a sample-barcoded 5' primer and a J-beta primer mix. One entry per CDR3 protein results from TCRdb running MiXCR on the 5' RACE reads. The data hold 1.8 million or so distinct CDR3 sequences, with 30% to 40% observed a single time. Of note for this clonotype: No antigen is known for it.

Germline assignment: CDR1 SGHRS and CDR2 YFSETQ. Trimming removed 5 bases at V and 2 bases at J, with 17 bases between. This CDR3 spans 15 amino acids. The sample taken for sequencing was blood. The sequence came from a human donor in good health. This chain connects TRBV5-1 to TRBJ2-7; D might be TRBD1 (6 bases). The CDR3 sequence: CASSSGQPGPYEQYF. CDR3 sequence (DNA): TGCGCCAGCAGTTCAGGACAGCCGGGACCCTACGAGCAGTACTTC.